This T cell receptor beta chain stems from a study of blood T cell repertoires in COVID-19. The CDR3 totals 15 residues. Germline CDR1 is SGHNT and CDR2 is YYREEE (reference sequence). The junction had 9 bases not matched to a gene; V was cut back by 3 bases and J by 8 bases. Produced via immunoSEQ multiplex PCR; TCRdb's table is partial and in-frame only. The profile shows roughly 74,000 clones, 85% to 90% of them singletons. V is TRBV5-4 and J is TRBJ1-4; the match to TRBD1 covers 8 bases. The specimen sequenced was peripheral blood. This TCR derives from a woman aged 80 or older with active or convalescent COVID-19. CDR3 coding DNA: TGTGCCAGCAGCTCGCTCGGACAGGGAAGCGAAAAACTGTTTTTT. The encoded protein is CASSSLGQGSEKLFF.